Listed here are 23 T cell receptor beta chains from one sample, sequenced in a study of blood T cell repertoires in COVID-19. Sequencing was performed with immunoSEQ multiplex PCR; in TCRdb, only in-frame clones are kept and a portion is missing. Found here are over 350,000 clones, approximately 87% of them singletons; the top ten hold around 10%. Specimen: PBMCs or T cells enriched from blood (not recorded which). The receptors come from a woman in her forties or fifties who had recovered from COVID-19.

Here the CDR3 reads CSASDFSETDYEQYF. The CDR3 DNA sequence: TGCAGTGCTAGTGATTTCTCGGAGACAGACTACGAGCAGTACTTC. This chain uses TRBV20-1 with TRBJ2-7; TRBD1 is a possible D gene (5 bases). Germline-derived CDR1 and CDR2 are DFQATT and SNEGSKA (reference sequence). The CDR3 has 15 amino acids. V shed 3 bases and J shed 3 bases, with 18 bases lying between them.

This chain joins TRBV18 and TRBJ2-5; D perhaps matches TRBD2 (6 bases). This CDR3 has 13 residues. Germline CDR1 is KGHSH and CDR2 is LQKENI. Trimming pared 8 bases from V and 2 bases from J, leaving 12 bases between. The CDR3: CASHSGTQETQYF. For the CDR3, the DNA is TGTGCCAGCCATAGCGGAACTCAAGAGACCCAGTACTTC. The full variable domain, in which reference TRBV18 and TRBJ2-5 provide the parts outside the CDR3, is NAGVMQNPRHLVRRRGQEARLRCSPMKGHSHVYWYRQLPEEGLKFMVYLQKENIIDESGMPKERFSAEFPKEGPSILRIQQVVRGDSAAYFCASHSGTQETQYFGPGTRLLVL.

V gene TRBV2 combines with J gene TRBJ2-1; maybe TRBD1 (6 bases). From germline, CDR1 is SNHLY and CDR2 FYNNEI. The V gene lost 3 bases and the J gene lost 2 bases, with 11 bases spanning the gap. CDR3 length: 15 residues. CDR3: CASSDGRGAYNEQFF. CDR3 bases: TGTGCCAGCAGTGATGGCAGGGGAGCCTACAATGAGCAGTTCTTC.

The chain combines TRBV28 with TRBJ1-6; D might be TRBD1 (5 bases). Trimming pared 5 bases from V and 8 bases from J, leaving 19 bases between. The CDR3 spans 16 residues. Germline CDR1 and CDR2: MDHEN and SYDVKM. The CDR3 sequence is CASSIPRGGVDSPLHF. The CDR3 nucleotides read TGTGCCAGCAGTATCCCCCGCGGGGGGGTGGATTCACCCCTCCACTTT.

The rearrangement links TRBV6-5 to TRBJ1-2; no clear D gene. The CDR3 covers 16 residues. Germline CDR1 reads MNHEY; CDR2 reads SVGAGI. V dropped 0 bases and J dropped 4 bases, with 15 bases sitting between them. CDR3 nucleotides: TGTGCCAGCAGTTACTCGCTCCGTCAGATCAGCTATGGCTACACCTTC. This translates into CASSYSLRQISYGYTF.

The rearrangement links TRBV5-5 to TRBJ1-6; TRBD1 aligns across 9 bases. The length of the CDR3 is 15 residues. CDR1 SGHKS and CDR2 YYEKEE come from the germline V gene (reference sequence). With 0 bases clipped from V and 7 bases from J, the junction kept 2 bases outside the gene matches. CDR3 region: CASSLGDRENSPLHF. The CDR3, as DNA: TGTGCCAGCAGCTTGGGGGACAGGGAGAATTCACCCCTCCACTTT.

This clone was observed once. This chain links TRBV2 with TRBJ1-2; 9 bases agree with TRBD1. CDR1 SNHLY and CDR2 FYNNEI come from the germline V gene. V lost 6 bases and J lost 7; bases outside the gene matches: 6. The CDR3 has 13 amino acids. As DNA, the CDR3 is TGTGCCAGCAGGGTACAGGGGGCTGGTGGCTACACCTTC. Translating it yields CASRVQGAGGYTF. Full variable domain (outside the CDR3, taken from reference TRBV2 and TRBJ1-2): EPEVTQTPSHQVTQMGQEVILRCVPISNHLYFYWYRQILGQKVEFLVSFYNNEISEKSEIFDDQFSVERPDGSNFTLKIRSTKLEDSAMYFCASRVQGAGGYTFGSGTRLTVV.

The V and J genes are TRBV4-1 and TRBJ1-4; TRBD1 might be the D (6 bases). Germline-derived CDR1 and CDR2 are MGHRA and YSYEKL. V dropped 7 bases and J dropped 8 bases, with 23 bases sitting between them. CDR3 size: 16 residues. For the CDR3, the DNA is TGCGCCAGCACCCCTACAGAAAGACAGGATCACGAAAAACTGTTTTTT. Its protein is CASTPTERQDHEKLFF.

V and J are TRBV2 and TRBJ1-1; D is uncertain. Trimming pared 6 bases from V and 1 base from J, leaving 9 bases between. Germline V gene sequence: CDR1 SNHLY, CDR2 FYNNEI. The CDR3 contains 13 residues. The DNA of the CDR3 is TGTGCCAGCAGGCTTACAGAGAACACTGAAGCTTTCTTT. As protein: CASRLTENTEAFF.

The chain recombines TRBV18 with TRBJ2-7; possibly TRBD1 for D (6 bases). The CDR3 is made up of 15 amino acids. V was pared by 1 base and J by 3 bases, with 13 bases between. In germline, CDR1 is KGHSH, CDR2 LQKENI. The CDR3 region has the DNA TGTGCCAGCTCACCACAAGAGGACAGATACTACGAGCAGTACTTC. Protein: CASSPQEDRYYEQYF.

The genes are TRBV3-1 (or the pseudogene TRBV3-2) and TRBJ1-6; TRBD1 aligns across 12 bases. Germline V lookup: CDR1 LGHDT, CDR2 YNNKEL (reference sequence). V gave up 4 bases and J gave up 5 bases; unmatched junction bases: 6. The length of the CDR3 is 17 residues. The CDR3 nucleotides read TGTGCCAGCAGCCCCGGGACAGGGGGCGCCCATAATTCACCCCTCCACTTT. Its translation: CASSPGTGGAHNSPLHF.

The CDR3 nucleotides read TGTGCCAGCAATCGGGGTTCGGGGAAGCAGCCCCAGCATTTT. Protein product: CASNRGSGKQPQHF. The chain recombines TRBV28 with TRBJ1-5; D unclear. CDR3 size: 14 residues. Trimming took off 7 bases at V and 7 bases at J, with 17 bases between the two ends. Per germline, CDR1 MDHEN and CDR2 SYDVKM.

The rearrangement joins TRBV27 to TRBJ2-7, with TRBD2 matching over 10 bases. Unmatched junction bases numbered 7, after V lost 5 bases and J lost 3 bases. The CDR3 consists of 15 residues. Germline-derived CDR1 and CDR2 are MNHEY and SMNVEV (reference sequence). The CDR3 protein is CASSLTSGHIYEQYF. The CDR3 DNA sequence: TGTGCCAGCAGTCTGACTAGCGGGCATATCTACGAGCAGTACTTC.

The table lists this clone with a count of one. The chain recombines TRBV7-9 with TRBJ2-5; 8 nucleotides agree with TRBD2. The germline V gene has CDR1 SEHNR and CDR2 FQNEAQ (reference sequence). This CDR3 has 15 residues. The junction had 6 bases not matched to a gene; V was cut back by 5 bases and J by 1 base. The CDR3 here is CASSRTTSGQETQYF. In DNA, the CDR3 is TGTGCCAGCAGCCGGACTACTAGCGGCCAAGAGACCCAGTACTTC.

This clone came up once. The chain joins TRBV28 to TRBJ1-6; D gene ambiguous. Germline CDR1 and CDR2: MDHEN and SYDVKM. The length of the CDR3 is 14 residues. Trimming took off 3 bases at V and 10 bases at J, with 13 bases between the two ends. The CDR3 DNA follows: TGTGCCAGCAGTTTTGAGGTTTTTGGGTCACCCCTCCACTTT. Its translation: CASSFEVFGSPLHF.

The chain employs TRBV28 and TRBJ1-5, with D uncertain. The CDR3 is made up of 14 amino acids. Per the germline V gene, CDR1 is MDHEN and CDR2 is SYDVKM. The V end was cut by 6 bases, the J end by 3 bases, with 12 bases between. CDR3 in amino acids: CASSGYAINQPQHF. DNA of the CDR3: TGTGCCAGCAGCGGGTATGCGATCAATCAGCCCCAGCATTTT.

The V and J genes are TRBV15 and TRBJ1-5; D gene unclear. V was clipped by 1 base and J by 1 base, with 5 bases between them. This CDR3 has 14 residues. Germline loops: CDR1 LNHNV, CDR2 YYDKDF (reference sequence). CDR3 loop: CATSRAQSNQPQHF. CDR3 DNA sequence: TGTGCCACCAGCAGAGCTCAGAGCAATCAGCCCCAGCATTTT.

The chain is built from TRBV28 and TRBJ1-2; perhaps TRBD1 as D (6 bases). V gave up 7 bases and J gave up 8 bases, with 23 bases separating them. The CDR3 sequence is 15 residues long. Germline V gene lookup returns CDR1 MDHEN and CDR2 SYDVKM. In DNA, the CDR3 is TGTGCCAGCAAGAACGGGGGGGCCTATATTTCCGGCTACACCTTC. Residues: CASKNGGAYISGYTF.

This sequence joins TRBV18 and TRBJ2-2; 8 bases are shared with TRBD1. Germline CDR1 is KGHSH and CDR2 is LQKENI. J gave up 2 bases and V 3 bases, and 2 bases lay outside the gene matches. There are 15 residues in the CDR3. CDR3 coding DNA: TGTGCCAGCTCACCGGGACAGGCTAACACCGGGGAGCTGTTTTTT. Its translation: CASSPGQANTGELFF.

V and J are TRBV11-2 and TRBJ1-3; 9 bases match TRBD1. Germline values: CDR1 SGHAT, CDR2 FQNNGV. The CDR3 sequence is 17 residues long. The V segment lost 6 bases and the J segment 0 bases; nucleotides outside the gene matches: 9. CDR3 protein: CASRDRGSAFSGNTIYF. The CDR3, as DNA: TGTGCCAGCAGGGACAGGGGTTCAGCATTCTCTGGAAACACCATATATTTT. Together with reference TRBV11-2 and TRBJ1-3, the CDR3 gives the full variable domain: EAGVAQSPRYKIIEKRQSVAFWCNPISGHATLYWYQQILGQGPKLLIQFQNNGVVDDSQLPKDRFSAERLKGVDSTLKIQPAKLEDSAVYLCASRDRGSAFSGNTIYFGEGSWLTVV.

This sequence joins TRBV4-1 and TRBJ1-4; D might be TRBD1 (5 bases). Germline loops: CDR1 MGHRA, CDR2 YSYEKL. V lost 1 base, J lost 7 bases, and 13 bases lay in between. This CDR3 comprises 15 residues. The CDR3 region is CASSQVEGFGEKLFF. CDR3 coding DNA: TGCGCCAGCAGCCAAGTGGAGGGGTTTGGTGAAAAACTGTTTTTT.

The V gene is TRBV27, the J gene TRBJ2-3; the match to TRBD2 covers 11 bases. The length of the CDR3 is 17 residues. Germline assignment: CDR1 MNHEY and CDR2 SMNVEV (reference sequence). The J segment lost 5 bases and the V segment lost 2 bases, leaving 9 bases of the junction unmatched. For the CDR3, the DNA is TGTGCCAGCAGTTTAGCGTTAGCGGGGGGGAAAGGAGATACGCAGTATTTT. It yields the protein CASSLALAGGKGDTQYF.

The CDR3 region has the DNA TGTGCCAGCATTAGGGGTGAAGGACTATATGGCTACACCTTC. Translation gives CASIRGEGLYGYTF. The V call is TRBV7-9, the J call TRBJ1-2, with a tentative D call TRBD1 (5 bases). Germline V gene lookup returns CDR1 SEHNR and CDR2 FQNEAQ (reference sequence). CDR3 length: 14 residues. V was shortened by 7 bases and J by 5 bases, with 17 bases between the two germline ends.